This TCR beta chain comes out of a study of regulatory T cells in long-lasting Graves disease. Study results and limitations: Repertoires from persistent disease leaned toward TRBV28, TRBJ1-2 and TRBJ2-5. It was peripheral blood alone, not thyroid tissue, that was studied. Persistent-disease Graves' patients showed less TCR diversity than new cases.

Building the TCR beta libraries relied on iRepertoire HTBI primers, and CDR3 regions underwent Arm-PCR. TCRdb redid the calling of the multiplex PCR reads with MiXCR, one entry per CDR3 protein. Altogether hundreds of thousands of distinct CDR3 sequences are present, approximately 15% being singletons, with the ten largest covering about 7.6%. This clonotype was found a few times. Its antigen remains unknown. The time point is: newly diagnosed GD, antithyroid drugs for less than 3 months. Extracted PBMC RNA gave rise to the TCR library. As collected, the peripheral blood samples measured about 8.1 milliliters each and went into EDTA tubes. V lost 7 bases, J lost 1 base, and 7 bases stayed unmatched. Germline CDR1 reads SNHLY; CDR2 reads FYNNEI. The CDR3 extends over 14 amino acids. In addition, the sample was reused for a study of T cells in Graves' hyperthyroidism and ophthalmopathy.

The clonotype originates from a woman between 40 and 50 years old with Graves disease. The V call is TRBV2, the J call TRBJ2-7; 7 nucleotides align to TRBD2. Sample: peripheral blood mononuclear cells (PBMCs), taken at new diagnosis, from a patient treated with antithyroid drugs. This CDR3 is CASNWEGPSYEQYF. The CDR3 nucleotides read TGTGCCAGCAACTGGGAGGGACCATCCTACGAGCAGTACTTC.